This T cell receptor beta chain was identified during a study of blood T cell repertoires in COVID-19. V gave up 4 bases and J gave up 7 bases; unmatched junction bases: 3. The CDR3 spans 15 residues. Germline CDR1 SNHLY, CDR2 FYNNEI. TCRdb's copy holds only in-frame clones and misses some; the assay was immunoSEQ multiplex PCR. The repertoire consists of 190,000 or so clones, with just under 80% occurring once and the leading ten covering approximately 3%. The TCR was taken from a woman aged 80 or over with active or convalescent COVID-19. Material: peripheral blood. The V gene is TRBV2, the J gene TRBJ2-3; the match to TRBD2 covers 15 bases. CDR3 DNA sequence: TGTGCCAGCAGTGGGACTAGCGGGGGGGCTCATACGCAGTATTTT. It is translated as CASSGTSGGAHTQYF.